This TCR beta chain stems from a study of blood T cell repertoires in COVID-19. Deletions cut 5 bases from V and 2 bases from J, with 6 bases between. The CDR3 contains 12 residues. Germline CDR1 MNHEY, CDR2 SVGEGT. TCRdb keeps only in-frame clones here, not all; method: immunoSEQ multiplex PCR. Of about 260,000 clones listed, approximately 88% were seen once; the top ten hold roughly 10%. The receptor was derived from a woman between 65 and 79 years old with COVID-19, enrolled during active disease. The rearrangement links TRBV6-2 or TRBV6-3 to TRBJ1-1; D is unclear. Input material: peripheral blood. CDR3 sequence: CASSLRNTEAFF. The CDR3, as DNA: TGTGCCAGCAGTCTGAGAAACACTGAAGCTTTCTTT.